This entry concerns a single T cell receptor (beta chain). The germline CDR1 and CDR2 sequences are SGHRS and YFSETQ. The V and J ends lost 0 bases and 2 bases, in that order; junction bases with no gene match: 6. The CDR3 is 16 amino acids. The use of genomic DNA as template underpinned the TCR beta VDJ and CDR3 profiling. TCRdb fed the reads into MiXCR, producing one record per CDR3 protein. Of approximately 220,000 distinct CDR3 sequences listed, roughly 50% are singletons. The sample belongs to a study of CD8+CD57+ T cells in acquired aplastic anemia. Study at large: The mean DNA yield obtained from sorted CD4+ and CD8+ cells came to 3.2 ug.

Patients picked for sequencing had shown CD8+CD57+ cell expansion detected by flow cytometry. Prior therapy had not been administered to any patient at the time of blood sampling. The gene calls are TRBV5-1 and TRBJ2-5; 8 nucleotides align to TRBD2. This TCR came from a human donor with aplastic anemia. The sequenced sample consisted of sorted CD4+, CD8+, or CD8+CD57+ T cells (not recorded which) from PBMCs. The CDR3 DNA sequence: TGCGCCAGCAGCTTGGGTCCAGCGGGGGTGCAAGAGACCCAGTACTTC. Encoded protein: CASSLGPAGVQETQYF.